The 29 T cell receptor beta chains listed next were all sequenced from one sample in a study. Amplification of TRBV12-4/TRBJ1-2 clonotypes used adaptor-ligated barcode primers. Each CDR3 protein gets one entry after TCRdb re-called the multiplex PCR reads with MiXCR. The sample contains about 1,000 distinct CDR3 sequences, 0.7% to 0.9% of which appear only once. Tregs were sorted as CD4+CD25+CD127-/low cells. Sequencing was carried out using Tregs sorted from blood. These receptors were taken from a female donor with breast cancer.

By its share, this clonotype is medium-sized. The V and J genes are TRBV12-3 or TRBV12-4 and TRBJ1-2, with D unclear. The CDR3 consists of 15 residues. V lost 3 bases, J lost 5 bases, and 16 bases lay in between. CDR3 DNA: TGTGCCAGCAGTTTTGATTGGAACAGTCGATATGGCTACACCTTC. Translating gives CASSFDWNSRYGYTF.

This clonotype was recorded many times. This chain joins TRBV12-3 or TRBV12-4 and TRBJ1-2; the match to TRBD1 covers 9 bases. The junction had 11 bases not matched to a gene; V was cut back by 7 bases and J by 5 bases. This CDR3 comprises 15 residues. CDR3 nucleotides: TGTGCCAGCAAACCGGGACAGGGTCTCCTGTATGGCTACACCTTC. Translated, it gives CASKPGQGLLYGYTF.

This clonotype was seen at least ten times. This chain links TRBV12-3 or TRBV12-4 with TRBJ1-2, with 7 bases fitting TRBD1. J lost 2 bases, V lost 5 bases, and 8 bases had no gene match. The CDR3 runs 15 residues. The CDR3: CASSPRTGINYGYTF. The CDR3 nucleotides are TGTGCCAGCAGTCCAAGGACAGGCATAAACTATGGCTACACCTTC.

By proportion, this clonotype is medium-sized. The V call is TRBV12-3 or TRBV12-4, the J call TRBJ1-2, with D uncertain. V lost 2 bases and J lost 6, with 7 bases in between. This CDR3 region has 12 residues. The CDR3 is CASSLRYDGYTF. The DNA for the CDR3 is TGTGCCAGCAGTTTACGTTATGATGGCTACACCTTC.

This clonotype is medium-sized in the sample. The rearrangement links TRBV12-3 or TRBV12-4 to TRBJ1-2; D is ambiguous. The length of the CDR3 is 14 residues. Trimming stripped 3 bases from V and 2 bases from J, with 10 bases between. The CDR3 DNA is TGTGCCAGCAGTTTGGGCCGTTCAAACTATGGCTACACCTTC. Residues: CASSLGRSNYGYTF.

This clonotype counts as large. V is TRBV12-3 or TRBV12-4 and J is TRBJ1-2; maybe TRBD1 (5 bases). This CDR3 is built from 13 residues. V dropped 5 bases and J dropped 8 bases, with 15 bases sitting between them. This CDR3 is CASSPSAGLGYTF. The CDR3 DNA is TGTGCCAGCAGTCCATCTGCAGGGTTGGGCTACACCTTC.

This clonotype is medium-sized. The J gene is TRBJ1-2, the V gene TRBV12-3 or TRBV12-4, with D hard to call. The V end was cut by 5 bases, the J end by 4 bases, with 11 bases between. The CDR3 extends over 13 amino acids. The CDR3 loop reads CASSKGILYGYTF. CDR3 sequence (DNA): TGTGCCAGCAGTAAAGGGATTCTCTATGGCTACACCTTC.

This clonotype ranks as medium-sized. The chain couples TRBV12-3 or TRBV12-4 to TRBJ1-2; unclear D gene. The CDR3 extends over 12 amino acids. Deletions cut 9 bases from V and 4 bases from J, with 12 bases between. The CDR3 sequence: CASSQVSYGYTF. For the CDR3, the DNA is TGTGCCAGTTCCCAGGTCTCCTATGGCTACACCTTC.

This clonotype is large within its sample. The CDR3 loop reads CASSPLTKGTGYTF. As DNA, the CDR3 is TGTGCCAGCAGTCCACTTACAAAGGGCACCGGCTACACCTTC. This sequence joins TRBV12-3 or TRBV12-4 and TRBJ1-2; no firm D call. The CDR3 is made up of 14 amino acids. Trimming took off 5 bases at V and 8 bases at J, with 18 bases between the two ends.

Within the sample, this clonotype is medium-sized (0.01 to 0.1%). A much larger clone lies one base from this, so it may be a read error. The genes are TRBV12-3 or TRBV12-4 and TRBJ1-2, with a possible D match to TRBD1 (6 bases). V dropped 6 bases and J dropped 4 bases, with 24 bases sitting between them. The length of the CDR3 is 17 residues. The CDR3 region has the DNA TGTGCCAGCAGCCTCTACGGCAGGGGTCGCAACAGCTATGGCTACACCTTC. Translation gives CASSLYGRGRNSYGYTF.

This clonotype is labeled large. The chain has TRBV12-3 or TRBV12-4 and TRBJ1-2; no reliable D call. V was pared by 0 bases and J by 0 bases, with 8 bases between. The CDR3 covers 15 residues. The CDR3 reads CASSLADGPNYGYTF. CDR3 nucleotide sequence: TGTGCCAGCAGTTTAGCGGACGGCCCTAACTATGGCTACACCTTC.

The genes are TRBV12-3 or TRBV12-4 and TRBJ1-2, with 7 nucleotides matching TRBD1. Germline trimming cut 4 bases from V and 4 bases from J; bases unmatched to any gene: 6. The length of the CDR3 is 14 residues. The CDR3 region is CASSSRDRGYGYTF. The CDR3 DNA reads TGTGCCAGCAGTTCTCGGGACAGAGGCTATGGCTACACCTTC.

This clonotype has at least ten counts. The rearrangement joins TRBV12-3 or TRBV12-4 to TRBJ1-2; no firm D call. This CDR3 has 13 amino acids. Trimming removed 7 bases at V and 3 bases at J, with 12 bases between. The CDR3 here is CASKEGFDYGYTF. Written as DNA, the CDR3 is TGTGCCAGCAAGGAGGGATTCGACTATGGCTACACCTTC.

This clonotype was counted ten times or more. The rearrangement links TRBV12-3 or TRBV12-4 to TRBJ1-2; D gene unclear. The CDR3 covers 14 residues. V lost 0 bases, J lost 5 bases, and 10 bases lay in between. The CDR3 loop reads CASSLAPARYGYTF. DNA for the CDR3: TGTGCCAGCAGTTTAGCGCCAGCGAGATATGGCTACACCTTC.

This clonotype is classed as medium-sized (0.01 to 0.1%). V usage is TRBV12-3 or TRBV12-4 and J usage is TRBJ1-2, with D unclear. The CDR3 runs 14 residues. V lost 7 bases and J lost 0, with 12 bases in between. Here the CDR3 reads CASTVDGTNYGYTF. The CDR3 DNA is TGTGCCAGCACTGTGGACGGTACTAACTATGGCTACACCTTC.

By share, this clonotype ranks as medium-sized (0.01 to 0.1%). This chain joins TRBV12-3 or TRBV12-4 and TRBJ1-2; D perhaps matches TRBD1 (5 bases). V was shortened by 6 bases and J by 2 bases, with 16 bases between the two germline ends. The CDR3 has 15 amino acids. The CDR3 reads CASRLSRDRNYGYTF. The DNA of the CDR3 is TGTGCCAGCAGGCTGAGCCGGGACCGGAACTATGGCTACACCTTC.

This clonotype is termed medium-sized. The chain uses TRBV12-3 or TRBV12-4 and TRBJ1-2, with a weak D call TRBD1 (5 bases). This CDR3 has 15 amino acids. Deletions cut 4 bases from V and 0 bases from J, with 12 bases between. The CDR3 DNA reads TGTGCCAGCAGTTCAGACAGCCCCGCTAACTATGGCTACACCTTC. The encoded protein is CASSSDSPANYGYTF.

This clonotype is medium-sized by share. The genes are TRBV12-3 or TRBV12-4 and TRBJ1-2; TRBD1 might be the D (5 bases). The CDR3 has 15 amino acids. V was trimmed by 10 bases and J by 0 bases, leaving 18 bases between them. Here the CDR3 DNA reads TGTGCCACCAGAGGATCTGGGGCGACTAACTATGGCTACACCTTC. This encodes CATRGSGATNYGYTF.

This clonotype is termed large. V usage is TRBV12-3 or TRBV12-4 and J usage is TRBJ1-2; D unclear. This CDR3 spans 14 amino acids. The V end lost 6 bases, the J end lost 4 bases, and 15 bases lay between the germline ends. This CDR3 is CASSRAGHFYGYTF. The CDR3 DNA reads TGTGCCAGCAGCCGAGCTGGGCACTTCTATGGCTACACCTTC.

This clonotype is judged medium-sized. The chain's CDR3 is CASSYYGGTYGYTF. The CDR3, as DNA: TGTGCCAGCAGTTATTACGGAGGAACCTATGGCTACACCTTC. This rearrangement joins TRBV12-3 or TRBV12-4 to TRBJ1-2; D not resolved. V was cut by 4 bases and J by 4 bases, with 13 bases left in between. The CDR3 consists of 14 residues.

This clonotype is judged medium-sized. This rearrangement joins TRBV12-3 or TRBV12-4 to TRBJ1-2; no reliable D call. The CDR3 has 15 amino acids. V lost 0 bases and J lost 1, with 9 bases in between. The CDR3 nucleotides are TGTGCCAGCAGTTTAGCTCCGGTGCTTAACTATGGCTACACCTTC. Protein product: CASSLAPVLNYGYTF.

This clonotype was observed many times. In DNA form, the CDR3 reads TGTGCCAGCAGTTCCAGGACATACAATGGCTACACCTTC. Translated, it gives CASSSRTYNGYTF. The chain combines TRBV12-3 or TRBV12-4 with TRBJ1-2, with TRBD1 as a possible D gene (5 bases). V lost 4 bases and J lost 6, with 12 bases in between. The CDR3 has 13 amino acids.

This clonotype is labeled medium-sized (0.01 to 0.1%). V usage is TRBV12-3 or TRBV12-4 and J usage is TRBJ1-2, with D tentatively TRBD1 (5 bases). Between the trimmed V and J ends, which lost 3 bases and 6 bases, there was a span of 8 bases. The CDR3 contains 12 residues. CDR3 bases: TGTGCCAGCAGTTTCAGGGACCATGGCTACACCTTC. It specifies CASSFRDHGYTF.

In this sample, this clonotype is medium-sized (0.01 to 0.1%). The chain combines TRBV12-3 or TRBV12-4 with TRBJ1-2; D remains unclear. This CDR3 comprises 12 residues. Trimming took off 6 bases at V and 10 bases at J, with 15 bases between the two ends. Here the CDR3 reads CASSPDYGDYTF. CDR3 DNA: TGTGCCAGCAGCCCTGACTACGGAGACTACACCTTC.

In its sample, this clonotype ranks as medium-sized. V is TRBV12-3 or TRBV12-4 and J is TRBJ1-2; no reliable D call. The CDR3 loop spans 12 amino acids. V lost 8 bases to trimming and J lost 1 base, with 8 bases between them. The CDR3 loop is CASGHSNYGYTF. CDR3 in DNA: TGTGCCAGCGGCCACAGTAACTATGGCTACACCTTC.

This clonotype qualifies as large. The gene calls are TRBV12-3 or TRBV12-4 and TRBJ1-2; tentative D call: TRBD1 (6 bases). The length of the CDR3 is 14 residues. Trimming took off 3 bases at V and 0 bases at J, with 8 bases between the two ends. The CDR3 is CASSLQGTNYGYTF. The CDR3 DNA reads TGTGCCAGCAGTTTGCAGGGGACTAACTATGGCTACACCTTC.

There are many counts of this clonotype. The CDR3: CASRQFYGYTF. The CDR3 nucleotides read TGTGCCAGCAGGCAGTTCTATGGCTACACCTTC. The V and J genes are TRBV12-3 or TRBV12-4 and TRBJ1-2; D gene ambiguous. Trimming took 6 bases from V and 4 from J, leaving 6 bases between them. The CDR3 extends over 11 amino acids.

This clonotype is large in the sample. V gene TRBV12-3 or TRBV12-4 combines with J gene TRBJ1-2; no firm D call. The V gene lost 3 bases and the J gene lost 7 bases, with 9 bases spanning the gap. The CDR3 spans 12 residues. The CDR3 DNA is TGTGCCAGCAGTTTGATCGGGGTTGGCTACACCTTC. Translation: CASSLIGVGYTF.

By share of the sample, this clonotype is medium-sized. J is TRBJ1-2 and V is TRBV12-3 or TRBV12-4; D is unresolved. CDR3 length: 15 amino acids. V lost 5 bases to trimming and J lost 0 bases, with 13 bases between them. For the CDR3, the DNA is TGTGCCAGCAGTAAAGGTATATGGACTAACTATGGCTACACCTTC. Translation: CASSKGIWTNYGYTF.